Listed below are T cell receptor beta chains from one sample, sequenced in a study of control samples from healthy donors and cancer patients. The data were produced by immunoSEQ multiplex PCR, yet TCRdb's version contains in-frame clones alone and is incomplete. In the table there are about 100,000 clones, around 88% of which are singletons. The material sequenced was blood. All receptors derive from a man aged 25 to 40 in good health. Each CDR3 is given with its conserved first and last residue. The D gene is left open where the match is weak. Some rows have no size entry. The others give once, few or many, or a class for an expanded clone.

TRBJ1-3 | NA | TRBV25-1 | NA | TGTGCCAGCAGTGATCAAAACACCATATATTTT | CASSDQNTIYF
TRBJ2-2 | NA | TRBV5-1 | NA | TGCGCCAGCAGCTTATCGGGGGGCATCAACACCGGGGAGCTGTTTTTT | CASSLSGGINTGELFF
TRBJ2-1 | TRBD1 | TRBV4-2 | NA | TGTGCCAGCAGCCCCGCTACCGGGACAGGATCAGGTAATGAGCAGTTCTTC | CASSPATGTGSGNEQFF
TRBJ2-1 | NA | TRBV3-1/TRBV3-2 | NA | TGTGCCAGCAGCCAAGATATTTTCTCTGAGCAGTTCTTC | CASSQDIFSEQFF
TRBJ1-5 | TRBD1 | TRBV5-8 | NA | TGTGCCAGCAGTTTGCCCCGGACAGGGGATCAGCCCCAGCATTTT | CASSLPRTGDQPQHF
TRBJ1-1 | NA | TRBV28 | NA | TGTGCCAGCACTGCCCGGGACTTTCGGAACACTGAAGCTTTCTTT | CASTARDFRNTEAFF
TRBJ2-3 | TRBD2 | TRBV19 | NA | TGTGCCAGTAGTATTGGGGGACTATTCACAGATACGCAGTATTTT | CASSIGGLFTDTQYF
TRBJ2-3 | NA | TRBV6-4 | few | TGTGCCAGCAGTGACTCGACAGGCACAGATACGCAGTATTTT | CASSDSTGTDTQYF
TRBJ2-6 | NA | TRBV7-2 | NA | TGCGCCAGCAGCTTAGACTCGCCTGGGGCCAACGTCCTGACTTTC | CASSLDSPGANVLTF
TRBJ1-1 | NA | TRBV19 | few | TGTGCCAGTAGTACTCAGGCCTTTTTGGACACTGAAGCTTTCTTT | CASSTQAFLDTEAFF
TRBJ1-1 | TRBD1 | TRBV7-9 | few | TGTGCCAGCAGCTTGACAGGGTCTCTGAACACTGAAGCTTTCTTT | CASSLTGSLNTEAFF
TRBJ1-2 | NA | TRBV7-2 | NA | TGTGCCAGCAGCGCTCAGGGGAGGGGCCTGTATGGCTACACCTTC | CASSAQGRGLYGYTF
TRBJ2-7 | NA | TRBV27 | NA | TGTGCCAGCAGTCTTGGACTTTCCTACGAGCAGTACTTC | CASSLGLSYEQYF
TRBJ2-1 | NA | TRBV15 | NA | TGTGCCACCAGCAGAGACCCCACCCGAGGCCTGAGCTCCTACAATGAGCAGTTCTTC | CATSRDPTRGLSSYNEQFF
TRBJ1-2 | NA | TRBV10-3 | once | TGTGCCATCAGTGAGCAGTCGGCAGGCAACTATGGCTACACCTTC | CAISEQSAGNYGYTF
TRBJ2-3 | TRBD2 | TRBV27 | NA | TGTGCCAGCAGGAGCCCAGCGGGAGGCGTAGATACGCAGTATTTT | CASRSPAGGVDTQYF
TRBJ2-1 | NA | TRBV6-5 | NA | TGTGCCAGCAGTCCCGAGGGCTTCAATGAGCAGTTCTTC | CASSPEGFNEQFF
TRBJ1-2 | NA | TRBV20-1 | once | TGCAGTGCTAGTTCCGGAGGTGGCTACACCTTC | CSASSGGGYTF
TRBJ2-3 | TRBD2 | TRBV6-2/TRBV6-3 | NA | TGTGCCAGCAGTTACCCCTACGGACTAGCGGGACCGGATACGCAGTATTTT | CASSYPYGLAGPDTQYF
TRBJ2-2 | NA | TRBV6-5 | NA | TGTGCCTCGGATCCGGCGCCCCACACCGGGGAGCTGTTTTTT | CASDPAPHTGELFF
TRBJ2-3 | TRBD2 | TRBV3-1/TRBV3-2 | NA | TGTGCCAGCAGCCCGACTAGCGGGGGGACTTTTAGCACAGATACGCAGTATTTT | CASSPTSGGTFSTDTQYF
TRBJ1-6 | NA | TRBV5-1 | once | TGCGCCAGCAGCTTGGGACTTGGATTGGGTTCACCCCTCCACTTT | CASSLGLGLGSPLHF
TRBJ1-5 | NA | TRBV6-5 | NA | TGTGCCAGCAGTCCGGACAGACAGAGCAATCAGCCCCAGCATTTT | CASSPDRQSNQPQHF
TRBJ2-1 | TRBD2 | TRBV5-6 | once | TGTGCCAGCAACAATTGGGGGGGAAACAATGAGCAGTTCTTC | CASNNWGGNNEQFF
TRBJ2-2 | TRBD2 | TRBV15 | NA | TGTGCCACCAGTTCTCTGGGGGGGACCGGGGAGCTGTTTTTT | CATSSLGGTGELFF
TRBJ2-3 | TRBD2 | TRBV3-1/TRBV3-2 | NA | TGTGCCAGCAGCCAGGTACAGCGGGGTTTCACAGATACGCAGTATTTT | CASSQVQRGFTDTQYF
TRBJ2-1 | TRBD1 | TRBV7-8 | NA | TGTGCCAGCAGCTCGGACAGGGGGTATGAGCAGTTCTTC | CASSSDRGYEQFF
TRBJ2-3 | TRBD1 | TRBV7-2 | few | TGTGCCAGCAGCTTAGCCGCCGACAGGGGCAGGAATTTT | CASSLAADRGRNF
TRBJ2-5 | TRBD1 | TRBV10-1 | NA | TGCGCCTCCTCCTCCGGACAGGGGGAGACCCAGTACTTC | CASSSGQGETQYF
TRBJ1-2 | NA | TRBV5-5 | NA | TGTGCCAGCAGCTCCCAGGCCGCAGCTAACTATGGCTACACCTTC | CASSSQAAANYGYTF
TRBJ1-1 | NA | TRBV7-9 | NA | TGTGCCAGCAGCTTAGGACAGGTCGCTGAAGCTTTCTTT | CASSLGQVAEAFF
TRBJ1-1 | TRBD1 | TRBV6-4 | NA | TGTGCCAGCAGTACGGACAGGGGTTGGACTGAAGCTTTCTTT | CASSTDRGWTEAFF
TRBJ2-7 | NA | TRBV5-1 | NA | TGCGCCAGCACCCCGTTCTCGGGACTGCCTACCTACGAGCAGTACTTC | CASTPFSGLPTYEQYF
TRBJ1-1 | TRBD1 | TRBV10-1 | NA | TGCGCCAGCAGTGAGCCTGGACAGGGATTGAACACTGAAGCTTTCTTT | CASSEPGQGLNTEAFF
TRBJ1-2 | NA | TRBV7-2 | medium-sized | TGTGCCAGCAGCTTAGGGGCAGGCTATGGCTACACCTTC | CASSLGAGYGYTF
TRBJ2-6 | NA | TRBV12-1 | NA | TGTGCCAGCAGCTCGGATGATGGGACCATTTACTCTGGGGCCAACGTCCTGACTTTC | CASSSDDGTIYSGANVLTF
TRBJ2-1 | TRBD1 | TRBV24-1 | NA | TGTGCCACCAGTGACCCCTACAGGGGTAGGGACAATGAGCAGTTCTTC | CATSDPYRGRDNEQFF
TRBJ2-7 | NA | TRBV11-2 | NA | TGTGCCAGCAGCTATGACAACTACGAGCAGTACTTC | CASSYDNYEQYF
TRBJ2-7 | TRBD1 | TRBV4-1 | once | TGCGCCAGCAGCCAAGTTGTTCCCGGGACAGTCCGACCCTACGAGCAGTACTTC | CASSQVVPGTVRPYEQYF
TRBJ1-6 | NA | TRBV4-3 | NA | TGCGCCAGCAGCCAAGAGGCGTCTCCGAATTCACCCCTCCACTTT | CASSQEASPNSPLHF
TRBJ2-3 | NA | TRBV6-4 | NA | TGTGCCAGCAGTAGGGACTCGTCCACAGATACGCAGTATTTT | CASSRDSSTDTQYF
TRBJ1-1 | TRBD1 | TRBV7-2 | NA | TGTGCCAGCAGCCCTGGACAGGGGCGGAAGGGCACTGAAGCTTTCTTT | CASSPGQGRKGTEAFF
TRBJ2-7 | TRBD1 | TRBV4-3 | NA | TGCGCCAGCAGCCAAGATAGCGGACAGGGGGCCTACGAGCAGTACTTC | CASSQDSGQGAYEQYF
TRBJ1-1 | NA | TRBV7-9 | NA | TGTGCCAGCAGCCGGTGGAGGGCTGAAGCTTTCTTT | CASSRWRAEAFF
TRBJ1-2 | NA | TRBV6-1 | NA | TGTGCCAGCAGTGACACAGTGGACTATGGCTACACCTTC | CASSDTVDYGYTF
TRBJ2-6 | NA | TRBV6-5 | NA | TGTGCCAGCAGTCAAAGTTACTCTGGGGCCAACGTCCTGACTTTC | CASSQSYSGANVLTF
TRBJ1-6 | NA | TRBV4-1 | few | TGCGCCAGCAGCCCTGAGTCTACGGTCGGGGCTTCACCCCTCCACTTT | CASSPESTVGASPLHF
TRBJ1-4 | NA | TRBV6-2/TRBV6-3 | NA | TGTGCCAGCAGTCGCATCCCTGCAACTAATGAAAAACTGTTTTTT | CASSRIPATNEKLFF
TRBJ2-5 | NA | TRBV3-1/TRBV3-2 | NA | TGTGCCAGCAGCCAATCGGTAGGATTGCAGTACTTC | CASSQSVGLQYF
TRBJ2-5 | TRBD1 | TRBV7-9 | NA | TGTGCCAGCAGCTTAAAGGATCGGCGGCCAGGACAGGGGGTGAAGACCCAGTACTTC | CASSLKDRRPGQGVKTQYF